Each of the 22 T cell receptor beta chains below was sequenced from the same sample in a study of cytomegalovirus exposure and HLA in healthy donors. PCR primers comprised 60 Vbeta and 13 Jbeta primers. Assay used: immunoSEQ multiplex PCR; TCRdb lists only in-frame clones, some missing. The sample carries 100,000 to 150,000 clones, around 84% recorded once. The specimen was PBMCs. These receptors all come from a man in his late teens or twenties in good health and CMV-seronegative.

This sequence joins TRBV19 and TRBJ2-7; D perhaps matches TRBD1 (6 bases). V lost 7 bases and J lost 5, with 15 bases in between. CDR3 length: 13 residues. Germline CDR1 reads LNHDA; CDR2 reads SQIVND (reference sequence). CDR3 coding DNA: TGTGCCAGTATCGGCAGGGGTTTCGACGAGCAGTACTTC. It codes for CASIGRGFDEQYF.

This sequence joins TRBV7-9 and TRBJ1-2; D is unresolved. There are 12 residues in the CDR3. V was shortened by 1 base and J by 5 bases, with 5 bases between the two germline ends. Germline CDR1 is SEHNR and CDR2 is FQNEAQ (reference sequence). The CDR3 DNA is TGTGCCAGCAGCTTAGTTCTTTATGGCTACACCTTC. Translation: CASSLVLYGYTF.

The gene calls are TRBV6-5 and TRBJ2-2; a possible D gene is TRBD2 (6 bases). From germline, CDR1 is MNHEY and CDR2 SVGAGI. V was trimmed by 2 bases and J by 6 bases, leaving 10 bases between them. This CDR3 region has 14 residues. CDR3: CASSYVRGAGELFF. CDR3 coding DNA: TGTGCCAGCAGTTACGTTCGCGGGGCCGGGGAGCTGTTTTTT.

This rearrangement joins TRBV7-2 to TRBJ1-4; TRBD1 might be the D (5 bases). CDR3 length: 15 amino acids. V lost 5 bases, J lost 0 bases, and 10 bases lay in between. CDR1 is SGHTA, CDR2 FQGNSA, per germline. This CDR3 is CASSPDSPTNEKLFF. CDR3 nucleotides: TGTGCCAGCAGCCCAGACAGTCCAACTAATGAAAAACTGTTTTTT.

The V and J genes are TRBV7-8 and TRBJ2-5, with 9 bases fitting TRBD2. The germline V gene encodes CDR1 SGHVS and CDR2 FQNEAQ. V shed 7 bases and J 5 bases; nucleotides not matched to a gene: 11. The CDR3 contains 15 residues. CDR3 in DNA: TGTGCCAGCATAGGCCTAGCGGGGACGCGGGAGACCCAGTACTTC. Translated: CASIGLAGTRETQYF.

This chain uses TRBV19 with TRBJ1-2; 7 bases are shared with TRBD1. The V gene end was trimmed by 1 base and the J gene end by 0 bases; junction bases not matched to a gene: 8. There are 17 residues in the CDR3. In germline, CDR1 is LNHDA, CDR2 SQIVND (reference sequence). This chain's CDR3 is CASSIADRVATNYGYTF. CDR3 nucleotide sequence: TGTGCCAGTAGTATAGCCGACAGGGTGGCCACTAACTATGGCTACACCTTC.

V usage is TRBV29-1 and J usage is TRBJ1-2; TRBD1 agrees at 10 bases. V lost 6 bases and J lost 5; bases outside the gene matches: 9. The CDR3 runs to 14 residues. Germline lookup yields CDR1 SQVTM and CDR2 ANQGSEA. The CDR3 region has the DNA TGCAGCGTCTTAGGGACAGGGGTTAGTTATGGCTACACCTTC. Translation: CSVLGTGVSYGYTF.

The chain has TRBV2 and TRBJ2-7, with no clear D. V gave up 8 bases and J gave up 3 bases, with 14 bases separating them. Germline loops: CDR1 SNHLY, CDR2 FYNNEI. The CDR3 runs to 13 residues. The CDR3 nucleotides read TGTGCCAGCGAATCCCCCAGAAGCTACGAGCAGTACTTC. Amino acids: CASESPRSYEQYF.

In its sample, this clone was seen a few times. The chain links TRBV5-1 to TRBJ1-2; D remains unclear. Per the germline V gene, CDR1 is SGHRS and CDR2 is YFSETQ. Trimming shortened V by 1 base and J by 2 bases, and 6 bases separated the two germline ends. This CDR3 has 13 amino acids. The CDR3 DNA follows: TGCGCCAGCAGCTTGCTGCAGAACTATGGCTACACCTTC. Its translation: CASSLLQNYGYTF.

The chain couples TRBV6-1 to TRBJ2-5; 7 bases align to TRBD1. CDR1 and CDR2 from the germline V gene are MNHNS and SASEGT. The V gene end was trimmed by 5 bases and the J gene end by 5 bases; junction bases not matched to a gene: 11. This CDR3 region has 15 residues. The CDR3 bases are TGTGCCAGCAGTAGTACAGGGGCCAAATTGGAGACCCAGTACTTC. Encoded protein: CASSSTGAKLETQYF.

This clone was detected only once. The chain links TRBV5-1 to TRBJ1-1; D is possibly TRBD1 (6 bases). This CDR3 spans 14 amino acids. Germline assignment: CDR1 SGHRS and CDR2 YFSETQ. V lost 0 bases and J lost 5, with 11 bases in between. DNA of the CDR3: TGCGCCAGCAGCTTGGTGGACAGCCGTACTGAAGCTTTCTTT. Protein: CASSLVDSRTEAFF.

The chain carries TRBV5-6 and TRBJ2-2, with D possibly being TRBD2 (5 bases). Germline CDR1 and CDR2: SGHDT and YYEEEE. Trimming pared 2 bases from V and 6 bases from J, leaving 8 bases between. The CDR3 totals 13 residues. DNA for the CDR3: TGTGCCAGCAGCTTCGGCGGGCCCGGGGAGCTGTTTTTT. As protein: CASSFGGPGELFF.

The chain couples TRBV5-6 to TRBJ1-2; a possible D gene is TRBD1 (6 bases). Germline CDR1 SGHDT, CDR2 YYEEEE. The ends were cut back, 1 base at V and 7 bases at J, with 11 bases in the middle. There are 13 residues in the CDR3. The CDR3 region has the DNA TGTGCCAGCAGCTTGACAGGGACCGGTGGCTACACCTTC. Residues: CASSLTGTGGYTF.

The rearrangement links TRBV5-6 to TRBJ2-3; weak D call: TRBD2 (6 bases). Germline lookup yields CDR1 SGHDT and CDR2 YYEEEE. The CDR3 spans 13 residues. Deletions cut 10 bases from V and 4 bases from J, with 16 bases between. CDR3 coding DNA: TGTGCCTCGAGGGAGGTGGTTTCAGATACGCAGTATTTT. This encodes CASREVVSDTQYF.

The chain joins TRBV5-1 to TRBJ1-3, with TRBD1 matching over 7 bases. Germline V lookup: CDR1 SGHRS, CDR2 YFSETQ. The CDR3 loop spans 17 amino acids. Trimming took 4 bases from V and 0 from J; bases not matched to a gene: 10. The CDR3 sequence is CASSVTGAITSGNTIYF. For the CDR3, the DNA is TGCGCCAGCAGCGTTACAGGGGCCATCACCTCTGGAAACACCATATATTTT.

The chain is built from TRBV9 and TRBJ2-1; 9 nucleotides align to TRBD2. Unmatched junction bases numbered 5, after V lost 0 bases and J lost 7 bases. Germline V CDR1 and CDR2: SGDLS, YYNGEE. There are 15 residues in the CDR3. The CDR3 DNA reads TGTGCCAGCAGCGTAGCGGCGGGGGGGCGAAATGAGCAGTTCTTC. Translating it yields CASSVAAGGRNEQFF. The variable domain in full, completed from reference TRBV9 and TRBJ2-1, reads DSGVTQTPKHLITATGQRVTLRCSPRSGDLSVYWYQQSLDQGLQFLIQYYNGEERAKGNILERFSAQQFPDLHSELNLSSLELGDSALYFCASSVAAGGRNEQFFGPGTRLTVL.

The chain links TRBV19 to TRBJ2-3, with a weak D call TRBD1 (6 bases). Between the trimmed V and J ends, which lost 10 bases and 5 bases, there was a span of 19 bases. This CDR3 comprises 14 residues. Germline-derived CDR1 and CDR2 are LNHDA and SQIVND (reference sequence). CDR3: CATTDRLALDTQYF. As DNA, the CDR3 is TGTGCCACCACCGACAGGTTGGCCTTAGATACGCAGTATTTT.

To note about this clone: At one end the junction does not follow the germline gene, possibly because of a read error. J is TRBJ2-1 and V is TRBV11-2; maybe TRBD1 (5 bases). Looked up from germline, CDR1 is SGHAT and CDR2 is FQNNGV. This CDR3 contains 11 residues. For the CDR3, the DNA is TGTGCCAGCAGCTTATCGGAACAGGTCGTCTTC. Protein product: CASSLSEQVVF.

The rearrangement joins TRBV6-5 to TRBJ2-6, with D hard to call. V shed 6 bases and J shed 0 bases, with 6 bases lying between them. CDR1 and CDR2 (germline): MNHEY, SVGAGI. This CDR3 contains 14 residues. As DNA, the CDR3 is TGTGCCAGCAGGACATTCTCTGGGGCCAACGTCCTGACTTTC. It yields the protein CASRTFSGANVLTF.

J is TRBJ2-5 and V is TRBV4-2, with 16 nucleotides matching TRBD2. The CDR3 totals 15 residues. Germline CDR1 LGHNA, CDR2 YNFKEQ. Trimming took 2 bases from V and 10 from J; bases not matched to a gene: 4. Here the CDR3 DNA reads TGTGCCAGCAGCCAATCCGGGACTAGCGGGGGGGACCAGTACTTC. As protein: CASSQSGTSGGDQYF.

This clone was observed once. The V gene is TRBV7-9, the J gene TRBJ2-2, with D perhaps TRBD2 (6 bases). Trimming took 5 bases from V and 4 from J, leaving 20 bases between them. CDR1 and CDR2 from the germline V gene are SEHNR and FQNEAQ (reference sequence). The CDR3 sequence is 17 residues long. The CDR3 DNA sequence: TGTGCCAGCAGCCATCCAACGAGACTAGTTTCCACCGGGGAGCTGTTTTTT. It codes for CASSHPTRLVSTGELFF.

The chain carries TRBV5-1 and TRBJ1-6, with D possibly TRBD1 on 5 matching bases. The ends were cut back, 1 base at V and 7 bases at J, with 12 bases in the middle. Per the germline V gene, CDR1 is SGHRS and CDR2 is YFSETQ. The CDR3 spans 15 residues. The CDR3 loop is CASSLLVGENSPLHF. In DNA, the CDR3 is TGCGCCAGCAGCTTGTTAGTAGGGGAAAATTCACCCCTCCACTTT.